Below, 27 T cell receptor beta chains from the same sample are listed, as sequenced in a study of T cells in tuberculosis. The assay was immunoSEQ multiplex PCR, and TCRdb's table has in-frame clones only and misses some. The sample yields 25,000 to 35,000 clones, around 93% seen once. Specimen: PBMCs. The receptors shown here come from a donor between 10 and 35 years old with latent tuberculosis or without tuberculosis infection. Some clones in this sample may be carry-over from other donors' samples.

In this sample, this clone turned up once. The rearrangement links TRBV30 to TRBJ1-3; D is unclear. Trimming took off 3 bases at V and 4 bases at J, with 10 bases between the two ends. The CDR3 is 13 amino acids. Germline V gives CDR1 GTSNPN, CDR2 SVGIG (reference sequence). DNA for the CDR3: TGTGCCTGGAGATTAGTAGTAGGAAACACCATATATTTT. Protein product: CAWRLVVGNTIYF.

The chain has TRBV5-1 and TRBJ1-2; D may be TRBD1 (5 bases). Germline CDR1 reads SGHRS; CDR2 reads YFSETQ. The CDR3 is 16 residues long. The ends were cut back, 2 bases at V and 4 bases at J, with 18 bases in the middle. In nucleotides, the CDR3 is TGCGCCAGCAGCTTAACTCAGGGCCCCCGCGGCTATGGCTACACCTTC. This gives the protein CASSLTQGPRGYGYTF.

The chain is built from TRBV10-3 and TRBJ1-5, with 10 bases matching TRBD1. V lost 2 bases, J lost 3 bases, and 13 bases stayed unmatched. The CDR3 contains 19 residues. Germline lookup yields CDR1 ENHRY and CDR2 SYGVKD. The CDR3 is CAISEDRGPDGTVNQPQHF. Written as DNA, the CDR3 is TGTGCCATCAGTGAGGACAGGGGGCCCGATGGTACAGTCAATCAGCCCCAGCATTTT.

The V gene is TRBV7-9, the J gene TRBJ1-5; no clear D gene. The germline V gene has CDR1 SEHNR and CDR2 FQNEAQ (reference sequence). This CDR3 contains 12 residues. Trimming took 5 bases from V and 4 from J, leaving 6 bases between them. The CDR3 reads CASSQDNQPQHF. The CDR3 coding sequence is TGTGCCAGCAGCCAGGATAATCAGCCCCAGCATTTT.

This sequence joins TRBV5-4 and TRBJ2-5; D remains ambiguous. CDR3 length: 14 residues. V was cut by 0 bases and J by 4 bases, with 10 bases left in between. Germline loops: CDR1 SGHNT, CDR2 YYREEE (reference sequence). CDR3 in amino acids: CASSLGLETETQYF. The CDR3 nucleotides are TGTGCCAGCAGCTTGGGGCTAGAAACAGAGACCCAGTACTTC.

The CDR3 coding sequence is TGTGCCAGCAGTCGGCAGGTCTCCTATAATTCACCCCTCCACTTT. It specifies CASSRQVSYNSPLHF. The V call is TRBV2, the J call TRBJ1-6; D remains ambiguous. V lost 5 bases and J 0 bases, leaving 8 bases between the germline ends. CDR3 length equals 15 residues. CDR1 and CDR2 (germline): SNHLY, FYNNEI.

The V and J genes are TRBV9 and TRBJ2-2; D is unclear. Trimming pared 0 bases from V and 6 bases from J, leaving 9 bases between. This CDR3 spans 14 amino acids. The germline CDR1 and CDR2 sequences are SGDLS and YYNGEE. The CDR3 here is CASSVELVSGELFF. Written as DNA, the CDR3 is TGTGCCAGCAGCGTAGAGCTAGTCTCCGGGGAGCTGTTTTTT.

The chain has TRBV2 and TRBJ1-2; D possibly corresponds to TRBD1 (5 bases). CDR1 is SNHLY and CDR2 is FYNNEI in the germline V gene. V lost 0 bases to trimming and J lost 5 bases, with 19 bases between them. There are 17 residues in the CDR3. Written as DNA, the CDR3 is TGTGCCAGCAGTGAAGCGCTTCCGGCGCAGGGCGTGTATGGCTACACCTTC. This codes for CASSEALPAQGVYGYTF.

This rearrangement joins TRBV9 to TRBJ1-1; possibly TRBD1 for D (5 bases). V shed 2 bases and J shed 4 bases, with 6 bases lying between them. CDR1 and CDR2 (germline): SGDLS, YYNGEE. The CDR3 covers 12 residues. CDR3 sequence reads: CASSVGGTEAFF. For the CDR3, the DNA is TGTGCCAGCAGCGTGGGGGGCACTGAAGCTTTCTTT.

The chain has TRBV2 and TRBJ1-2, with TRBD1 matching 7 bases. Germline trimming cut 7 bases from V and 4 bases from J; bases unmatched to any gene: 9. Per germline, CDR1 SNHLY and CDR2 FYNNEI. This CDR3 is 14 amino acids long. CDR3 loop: CASTLEGASYGYTF. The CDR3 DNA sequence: TGTGCCAGCACCCTGGAGGGGGCCTCCTATGGCTACACCTTC.

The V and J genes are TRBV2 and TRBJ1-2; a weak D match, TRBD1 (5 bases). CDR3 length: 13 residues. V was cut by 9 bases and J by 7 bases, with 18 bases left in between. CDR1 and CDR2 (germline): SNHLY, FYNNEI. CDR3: CASYYIGASGYTF. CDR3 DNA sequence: TGTGCCAGTTACTATATAGGGGCCTCTGGCTACACCTTC. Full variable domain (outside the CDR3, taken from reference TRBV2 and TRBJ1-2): EPEVTQTPSHQVTQMGQEVILRCVPISNHLYFYWYRQILGQKVEFLVSFYNNEISEKSEIFDDQFSVERPDGSNFTLKIRSTKLEDSAMYFCASYYIGASGYTFGSGTRLTVV.

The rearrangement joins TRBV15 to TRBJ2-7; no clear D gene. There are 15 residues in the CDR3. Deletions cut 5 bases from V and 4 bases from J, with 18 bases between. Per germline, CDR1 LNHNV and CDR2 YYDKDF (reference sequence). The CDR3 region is CATSPIGQVQYEQYF. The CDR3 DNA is TGTGCCACCAGCCCTATTGGGCAAGTCCAATACGAGCAGTACTTC. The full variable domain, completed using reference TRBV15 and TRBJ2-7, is DAMVIQNPRYQVTQFGKPVTLSCSQTLNHNVMYWYQQKSSQAPKLLFHYYDKDFNNEADTPDNFQSRRPNTSFCFLDIRSPGLGDTAMYLCATSPIGQVQYEQYFGPGTRLTVT.

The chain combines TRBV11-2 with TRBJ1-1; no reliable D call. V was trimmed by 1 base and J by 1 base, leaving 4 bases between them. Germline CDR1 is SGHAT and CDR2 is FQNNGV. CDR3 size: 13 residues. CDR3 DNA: TGTGCCAGCAGCTTAGTATGGAACACTGAAGCTTTCTTT. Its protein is CASSLVWNTEAFF.

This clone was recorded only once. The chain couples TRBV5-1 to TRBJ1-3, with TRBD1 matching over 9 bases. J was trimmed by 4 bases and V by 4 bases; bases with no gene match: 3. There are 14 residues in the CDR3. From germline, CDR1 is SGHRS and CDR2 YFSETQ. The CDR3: CASSLGTGGNTIYF. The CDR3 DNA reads TGCGCCAGCAGCCTTGGGACAGGGGGAAACACCATATATTTT.

In nucleotides, the CDR3 is TGTGCCAGCAGCTCCCAAAGCGGGAGTAAACAAGAGACCCAGTACTTC. It translates to CASSSQSGSKQETQYF. This chain joins TRBV7-2 and TRBJ2-5; 8 positions match TRBD2. V dropped 4 bases and J dropped 2; count of bases not matched to a gene: 9. The CDR3 extends over 16 amino acids. Germline CDR1 and CDR2: SGHTA and FQGNSA.

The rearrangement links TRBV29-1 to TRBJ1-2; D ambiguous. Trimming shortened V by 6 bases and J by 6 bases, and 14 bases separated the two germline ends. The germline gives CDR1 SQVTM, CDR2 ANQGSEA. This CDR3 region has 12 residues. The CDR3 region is CSVETWQDGYTF. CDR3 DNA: TGCAGCGTCGAGACCTGGCAGGATGGCTACACCTTC.

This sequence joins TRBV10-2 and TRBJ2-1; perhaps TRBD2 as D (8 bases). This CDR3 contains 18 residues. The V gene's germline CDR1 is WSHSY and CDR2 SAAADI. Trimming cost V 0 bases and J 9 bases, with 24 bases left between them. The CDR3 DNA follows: TGCGCCAGCAGTGAGTCCTGGACTAGCAGGGGGGGGACAGCTGAGCAGTTCTTC. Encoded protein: CASSESWTSRGGTAEQFF.

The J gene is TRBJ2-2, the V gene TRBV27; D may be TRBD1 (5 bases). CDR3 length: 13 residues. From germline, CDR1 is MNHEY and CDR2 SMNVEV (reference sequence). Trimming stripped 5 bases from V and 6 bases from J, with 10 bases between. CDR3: CASSALRAGELFF. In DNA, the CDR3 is TGTGCCAGCAGTGCTCTCAGGGCCGGGGAGCTGTTTTTT.

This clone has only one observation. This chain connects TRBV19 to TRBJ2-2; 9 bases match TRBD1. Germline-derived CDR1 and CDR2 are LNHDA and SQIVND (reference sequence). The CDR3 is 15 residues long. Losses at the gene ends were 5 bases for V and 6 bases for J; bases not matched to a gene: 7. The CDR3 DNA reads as TGTGCCAGTAGTCCGAGACAGGGGGGTTCCGGGGAGCTGTTTTTT. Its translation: CASSPRQGGSGELFF.

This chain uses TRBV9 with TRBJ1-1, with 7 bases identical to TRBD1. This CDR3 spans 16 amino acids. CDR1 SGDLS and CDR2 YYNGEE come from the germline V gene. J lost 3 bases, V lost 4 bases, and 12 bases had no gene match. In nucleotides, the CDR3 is TGTGCCAGCAGCCAAAACCGGGACAGATTAGACACTGAAGCTTTCTTT. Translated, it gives CASSQNRDRLDTEAFF.

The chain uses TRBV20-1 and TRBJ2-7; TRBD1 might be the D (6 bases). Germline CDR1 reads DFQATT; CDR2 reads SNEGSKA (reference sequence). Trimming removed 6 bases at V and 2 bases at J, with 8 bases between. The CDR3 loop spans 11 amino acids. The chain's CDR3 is CSARTAYEQYF. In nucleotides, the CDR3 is TGCAGTGCCCGGACAGCCTACGAGCAGTACTTC.

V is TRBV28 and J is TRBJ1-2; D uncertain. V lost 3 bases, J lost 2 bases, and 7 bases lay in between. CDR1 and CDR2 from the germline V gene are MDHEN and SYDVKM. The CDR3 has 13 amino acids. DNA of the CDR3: TGTGCCAGCAGTTTGACACAAAACTATGGCTACACCTTC. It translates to CASSLTQNYGYTF.

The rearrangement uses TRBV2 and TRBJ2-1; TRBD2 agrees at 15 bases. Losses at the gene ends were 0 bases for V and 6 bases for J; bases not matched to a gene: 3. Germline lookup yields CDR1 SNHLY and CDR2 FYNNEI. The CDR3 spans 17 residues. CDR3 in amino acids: CASSEAGLAGGFNEQFF. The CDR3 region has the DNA TGTGCCAGCAGTGAAGCGGGACTAGCGGGAGGCTTCAATGAGCAGTTCTTC.

CDR3: CASSLVSRNEQFF. CDR3 nucleotide sequence: TGCGCCAGCAGCTTGGTATCCAGGAATGAGCAGTTCTTC. The J gene is TRBJ2-1, the V gene TRBV5-1; D not certain. CDR3 length: 13 residues. Trimming took 0 bases from V and 7 from J, leaving 8 bases between them. Germline V gene lookup returns CDR1 SGHRS and CDR2 YFSETQ.

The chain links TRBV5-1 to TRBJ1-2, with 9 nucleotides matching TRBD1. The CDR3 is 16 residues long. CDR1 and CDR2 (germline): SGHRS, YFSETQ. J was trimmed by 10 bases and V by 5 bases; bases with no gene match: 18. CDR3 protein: CASRVPGQGTKNDYTF. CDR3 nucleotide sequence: TGCGCCAGCAGGGTGCCGGGACAGGGTACAAAGAACGACTACACCTTC.

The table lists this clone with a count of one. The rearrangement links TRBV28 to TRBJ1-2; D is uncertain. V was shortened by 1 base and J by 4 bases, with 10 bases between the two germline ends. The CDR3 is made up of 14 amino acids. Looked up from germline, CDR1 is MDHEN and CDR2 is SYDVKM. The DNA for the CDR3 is TGTGCCAGCAGTTTATCGCCGCGTATCTATGGCTACACCTTC. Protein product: CASSLSPRIYGYTF.

The CDR3 sequence is CASRPGQGAYGYTF. The DNA for the CDR3 is TGTGCAAGTCGCCCGGGACAGGGAGCCTATGGCTACACCTTC. The chain recombines TRBV12-2 with TRBJ1-2; whether TRBD1, the table's D call, matches the DNA was not checked. TRBV12-2 is a documented pseudogene. The CDR3 covers 14 residues.